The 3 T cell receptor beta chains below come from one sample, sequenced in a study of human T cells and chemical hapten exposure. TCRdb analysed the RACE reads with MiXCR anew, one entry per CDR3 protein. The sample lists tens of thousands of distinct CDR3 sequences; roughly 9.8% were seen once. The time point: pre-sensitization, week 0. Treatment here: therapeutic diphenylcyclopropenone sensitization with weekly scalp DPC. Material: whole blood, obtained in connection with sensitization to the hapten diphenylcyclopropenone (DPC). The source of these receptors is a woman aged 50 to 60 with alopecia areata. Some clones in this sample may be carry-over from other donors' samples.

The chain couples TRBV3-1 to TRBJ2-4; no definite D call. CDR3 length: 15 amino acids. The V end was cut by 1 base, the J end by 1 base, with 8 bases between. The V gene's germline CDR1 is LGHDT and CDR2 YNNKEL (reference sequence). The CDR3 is CASSQVLGAKNIQYF. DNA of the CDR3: TGTGCCAGCAGCCAAGTTTTGGGGGCCAAAAACATTCAGTACTTC.

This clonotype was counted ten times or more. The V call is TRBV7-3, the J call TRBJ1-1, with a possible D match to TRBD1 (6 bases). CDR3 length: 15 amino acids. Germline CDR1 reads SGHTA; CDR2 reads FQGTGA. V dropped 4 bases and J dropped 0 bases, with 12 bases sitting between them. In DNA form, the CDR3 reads TGTGCCAGCAGCTCCACAGGGTCTATGAACACTGAAGCTTTCTTT. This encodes CASSSTGSMNTEAFF.

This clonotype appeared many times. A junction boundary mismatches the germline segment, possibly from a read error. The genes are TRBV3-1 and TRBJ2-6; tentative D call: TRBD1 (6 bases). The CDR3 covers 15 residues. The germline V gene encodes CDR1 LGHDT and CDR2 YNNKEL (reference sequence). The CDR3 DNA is TGTGCCAGCAACCAACAGGGTTCTGGGGCCAACGTCCTGACTTTC. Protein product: CASNQQGSGANVLTF.